The T cell receptor beta chain under discussion was sequenced for a study of shared clonotypes between healthy human individuals. V shed 4 bases and J 0 bases; nucleotides not matched to a gene: 9. The V gene's germline CDR1 is PRHDT and CDR2 FYEKMQ (reference sequence). The CDR3 contains 17 residues. CD8 cells classed as naive were CD45RO-negative and positively selected for CCR7, excluding terminally differentiated effector memory CD45RA+ cells. TCRdb's copy holds only in-frame clones and misses some; the assay was immunoSEQ multiplex PCR. In the table there are roughly 550,000 clones, nearly 97% of which are singletons.

The V call is TRBV13, the J call TRBJ2-3; 8 bases fit TRBD2. The sequence came from a woman in her twenties or thirties in good health. The sequenced material came from naive CD8+ T cells sorted from blood. This CDR3 reads CASSSPTGGPSTDTQYF. The CDR3 nucleotides are TGTGCCAGCAGCTCACCCACGGGGGGGCCGAGCACAGATACGCAGTATTTT. The complete variable domain, with remaining parts taken from reference TRBV13 and TRBJ2-3, reads AAGVIQSPRHLIKEKRETATLKCYPIPRHDTVYWYQQGPGQDPQFLISFYEKMQSDKGSIPDRFSAQQFSDYHSELNMSSLELGDSALYFCASSSPTGGPSTDTQYFGPGTRLTVL.